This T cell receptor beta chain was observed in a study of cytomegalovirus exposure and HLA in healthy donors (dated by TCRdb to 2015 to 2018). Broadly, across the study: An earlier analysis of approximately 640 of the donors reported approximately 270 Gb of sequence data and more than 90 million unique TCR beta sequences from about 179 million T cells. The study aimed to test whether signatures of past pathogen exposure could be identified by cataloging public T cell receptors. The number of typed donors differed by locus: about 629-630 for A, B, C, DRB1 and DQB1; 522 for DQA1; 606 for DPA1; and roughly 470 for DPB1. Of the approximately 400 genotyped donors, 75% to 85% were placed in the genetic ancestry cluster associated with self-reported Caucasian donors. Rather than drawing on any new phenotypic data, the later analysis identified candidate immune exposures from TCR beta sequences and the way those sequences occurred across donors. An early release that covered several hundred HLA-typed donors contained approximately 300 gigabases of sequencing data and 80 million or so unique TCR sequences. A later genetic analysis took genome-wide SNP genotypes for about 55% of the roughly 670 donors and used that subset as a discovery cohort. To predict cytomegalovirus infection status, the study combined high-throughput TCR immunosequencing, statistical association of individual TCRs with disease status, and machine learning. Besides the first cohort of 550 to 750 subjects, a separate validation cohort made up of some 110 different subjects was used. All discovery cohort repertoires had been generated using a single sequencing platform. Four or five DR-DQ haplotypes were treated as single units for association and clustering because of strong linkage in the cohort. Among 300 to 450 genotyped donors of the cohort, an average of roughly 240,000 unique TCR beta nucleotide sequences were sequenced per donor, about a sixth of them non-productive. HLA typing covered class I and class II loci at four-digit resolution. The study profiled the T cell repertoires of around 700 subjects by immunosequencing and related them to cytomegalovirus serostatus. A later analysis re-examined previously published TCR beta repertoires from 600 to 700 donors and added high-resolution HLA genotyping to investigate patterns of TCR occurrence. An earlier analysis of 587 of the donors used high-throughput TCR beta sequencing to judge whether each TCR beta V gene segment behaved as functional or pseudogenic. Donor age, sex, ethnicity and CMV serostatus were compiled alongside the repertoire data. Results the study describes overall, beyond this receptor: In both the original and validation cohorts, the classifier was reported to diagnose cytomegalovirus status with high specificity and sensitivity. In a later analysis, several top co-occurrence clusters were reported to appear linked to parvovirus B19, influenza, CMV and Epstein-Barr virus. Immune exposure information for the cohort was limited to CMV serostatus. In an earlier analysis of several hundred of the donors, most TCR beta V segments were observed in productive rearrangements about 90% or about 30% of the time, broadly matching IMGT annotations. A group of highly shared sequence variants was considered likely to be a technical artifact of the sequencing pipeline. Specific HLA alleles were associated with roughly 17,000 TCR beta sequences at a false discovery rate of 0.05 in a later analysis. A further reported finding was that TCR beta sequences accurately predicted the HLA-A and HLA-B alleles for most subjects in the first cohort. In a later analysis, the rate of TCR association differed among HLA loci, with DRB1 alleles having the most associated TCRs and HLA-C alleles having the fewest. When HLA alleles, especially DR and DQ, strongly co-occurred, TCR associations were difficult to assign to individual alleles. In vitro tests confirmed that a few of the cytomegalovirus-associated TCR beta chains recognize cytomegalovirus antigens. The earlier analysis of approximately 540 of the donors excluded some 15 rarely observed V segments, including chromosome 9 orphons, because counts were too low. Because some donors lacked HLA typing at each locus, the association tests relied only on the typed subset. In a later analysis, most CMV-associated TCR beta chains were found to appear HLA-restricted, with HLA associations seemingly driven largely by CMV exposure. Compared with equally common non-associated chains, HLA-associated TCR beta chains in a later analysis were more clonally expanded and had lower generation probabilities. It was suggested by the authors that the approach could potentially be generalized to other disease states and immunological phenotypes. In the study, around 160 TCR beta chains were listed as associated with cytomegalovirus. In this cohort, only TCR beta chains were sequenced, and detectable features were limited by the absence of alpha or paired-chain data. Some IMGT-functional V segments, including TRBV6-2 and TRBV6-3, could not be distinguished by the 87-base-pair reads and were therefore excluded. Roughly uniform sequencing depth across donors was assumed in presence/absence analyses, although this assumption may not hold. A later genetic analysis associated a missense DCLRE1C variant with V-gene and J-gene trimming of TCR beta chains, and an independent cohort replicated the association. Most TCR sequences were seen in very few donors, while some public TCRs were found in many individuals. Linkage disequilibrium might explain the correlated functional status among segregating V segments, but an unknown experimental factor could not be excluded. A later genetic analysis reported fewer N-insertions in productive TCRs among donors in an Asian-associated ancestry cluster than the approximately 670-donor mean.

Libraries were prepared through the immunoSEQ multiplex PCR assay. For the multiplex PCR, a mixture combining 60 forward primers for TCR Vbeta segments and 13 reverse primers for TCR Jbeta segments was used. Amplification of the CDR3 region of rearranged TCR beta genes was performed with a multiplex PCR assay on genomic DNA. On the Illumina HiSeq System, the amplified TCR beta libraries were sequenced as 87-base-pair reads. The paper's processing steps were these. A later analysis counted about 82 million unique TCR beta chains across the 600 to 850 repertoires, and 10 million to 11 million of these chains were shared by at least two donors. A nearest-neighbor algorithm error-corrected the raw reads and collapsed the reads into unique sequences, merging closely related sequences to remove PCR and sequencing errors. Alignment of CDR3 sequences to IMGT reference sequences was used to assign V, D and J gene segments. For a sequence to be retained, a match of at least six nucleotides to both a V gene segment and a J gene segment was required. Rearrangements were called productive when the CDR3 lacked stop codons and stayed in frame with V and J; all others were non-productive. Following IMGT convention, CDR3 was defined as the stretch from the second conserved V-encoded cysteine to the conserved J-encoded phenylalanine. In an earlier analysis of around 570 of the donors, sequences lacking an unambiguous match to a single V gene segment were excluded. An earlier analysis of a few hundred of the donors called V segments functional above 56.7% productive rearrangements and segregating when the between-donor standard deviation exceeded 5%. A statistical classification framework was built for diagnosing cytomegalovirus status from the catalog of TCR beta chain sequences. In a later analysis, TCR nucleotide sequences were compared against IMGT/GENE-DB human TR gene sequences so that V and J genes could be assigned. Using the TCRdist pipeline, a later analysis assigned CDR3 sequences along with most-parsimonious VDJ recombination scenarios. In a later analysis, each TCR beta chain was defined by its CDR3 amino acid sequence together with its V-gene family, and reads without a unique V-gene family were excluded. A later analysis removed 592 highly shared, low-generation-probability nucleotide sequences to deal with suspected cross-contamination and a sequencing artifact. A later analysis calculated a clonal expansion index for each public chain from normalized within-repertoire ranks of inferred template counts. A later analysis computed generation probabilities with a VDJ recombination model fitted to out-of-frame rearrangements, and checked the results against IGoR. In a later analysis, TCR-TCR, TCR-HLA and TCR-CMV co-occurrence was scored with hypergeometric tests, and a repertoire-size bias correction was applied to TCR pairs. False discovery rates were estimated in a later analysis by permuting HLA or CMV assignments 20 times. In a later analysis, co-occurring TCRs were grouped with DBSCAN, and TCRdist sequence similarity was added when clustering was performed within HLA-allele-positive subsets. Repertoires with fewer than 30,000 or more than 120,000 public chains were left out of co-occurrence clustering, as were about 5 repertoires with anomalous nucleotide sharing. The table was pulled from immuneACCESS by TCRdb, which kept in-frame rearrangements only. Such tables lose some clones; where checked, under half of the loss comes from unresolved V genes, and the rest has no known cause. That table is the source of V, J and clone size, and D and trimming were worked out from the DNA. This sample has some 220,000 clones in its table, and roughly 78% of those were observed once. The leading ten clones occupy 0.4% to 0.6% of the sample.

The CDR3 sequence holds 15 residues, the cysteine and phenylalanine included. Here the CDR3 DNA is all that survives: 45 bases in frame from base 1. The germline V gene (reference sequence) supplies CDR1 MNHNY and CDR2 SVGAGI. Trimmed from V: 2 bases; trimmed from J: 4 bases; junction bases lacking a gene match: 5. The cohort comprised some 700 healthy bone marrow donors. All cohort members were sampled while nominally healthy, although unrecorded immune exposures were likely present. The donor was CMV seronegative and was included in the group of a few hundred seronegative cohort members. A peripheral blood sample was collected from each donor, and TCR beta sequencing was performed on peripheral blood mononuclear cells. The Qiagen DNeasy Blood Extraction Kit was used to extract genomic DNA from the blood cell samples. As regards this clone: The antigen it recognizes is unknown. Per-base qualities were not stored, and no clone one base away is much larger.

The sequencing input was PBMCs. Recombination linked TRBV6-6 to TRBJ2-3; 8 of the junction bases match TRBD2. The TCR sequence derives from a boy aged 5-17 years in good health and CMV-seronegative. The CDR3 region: CASSYKRGFADTQYF. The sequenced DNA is TGTGCCAGCAGTTACAAGCGGGGGTTCGCAGATACGCAGTATTTT.